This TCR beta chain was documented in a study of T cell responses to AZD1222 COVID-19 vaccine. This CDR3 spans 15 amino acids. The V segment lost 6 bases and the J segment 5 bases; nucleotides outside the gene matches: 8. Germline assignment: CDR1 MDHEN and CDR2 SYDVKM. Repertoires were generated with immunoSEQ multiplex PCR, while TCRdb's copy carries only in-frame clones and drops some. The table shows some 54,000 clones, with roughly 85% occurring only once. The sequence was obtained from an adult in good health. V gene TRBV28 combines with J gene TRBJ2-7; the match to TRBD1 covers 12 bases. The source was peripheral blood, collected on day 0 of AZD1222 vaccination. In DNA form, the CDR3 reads TGTGCCAGCAGCATAGGGGGACAGGGGGCCCACGAGCAGTACTTC. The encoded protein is CASSIGGQGAHEQYF.